The TCR beta chain under discussion was sequenced for a study of shared clonotypes between healthy human individuals. Those who donated were healthy HIV-negative adults, with no recent acute infections or vaccinations reported. Some clones are missing from TCRdb's copy, which holds only in-frame ones; the method was immunoSEQ multiplex PCR. The table shows roughly 500,000 clones, with approximately 79% occurring only once. The CDR3 is made up of 12 amino acids. The germline V gene has CDR1 SEHNR and CDR2 FQNEAQ (reference sequence). V shed 7 bases and J shed 5 bases, with 8 bases lying between them. The chain joins TRBV7-9 to TRBJ1-4; no definite D call. The source is a woman in her thirties or forties in good health. Some clones in this sample may be carry-over from other donors' samples. Sequenced material: PBMCs. The CDR3 bases are TGTGCCAGCATGGACGGCAATGAAAAACTGTTTTTT. Its translation: CASMDGNEKLFF.